This T cell receptor beta chain stems from a study of blood T cell repertoires in COVID-19. In germline, CDR1 is LGHDT, CDR2 YNNKEL (reference sequence). V lost 6 bases to trimming and J lost 6 bases; unmatched junction nucleotides: 8. The CDR3 totals 15 residues. Some clones are missing from TCRdb's copy, which holds only in-frame ones; the method was immunoSEQ multiplex PCR. Among 90,000 to 150,000 clones, roughly 83% were seen once, and the ten largest hold approximately 4%. The TCR was taken from an elderly woman with acute or convalescent COVID-19. V and J are TRBV3-1 (or the pseudogene TRBV3-2) and TRBJ2-2, with TRBD2 matching over 9 bases. The sample was peripheral blood. CDR3 region: CASRLSGGTAGELFF. The CDR3 coding sequence is TGTGCCAGCAGACTCAGCGGGGGGACCGCCGGGGAGCTGTTTTTT.